Below, 23 T cell receptor beta chains from the same sample are listed, as sequenced in a study of T cells after yellow fever vaccination (dated by TCRdb to about 2019). The method was 5' RACE. Instrument on record: Illumina HiSeq 2500. Using fastp trimming at Q25 and MiXCR clonotype assembly, TCRdb reanalyzed the public sequencing data and kept in-frame beta chains. Each CDR3 protein appears once, grouped with its most common genes and DNA. This sample lists about 150,000 distinct CDR3 sequences; approximately 6.6% were detected once. Of the sample, approximately 0.61% is held by the ten largest clones. The sample's treatment or condition, from its label and the paper: live attenuated yellow fever vaccine strain. The sequenced sample was CD4+ T cells sorted from PBMCs, obtained 10 days after the yellow fever booster vaccination. The receptors were sampled from a young man who received the YFV17D yellow fever vaccine.

This clonotype has at least ten counts. The J gene is TRBJ2-7, the V gene TRBV12-3 or TRBV12-4, with TRBD2 matching 12 bases. CDR3 size: 14 residues. The ends lost 6 bases at V and 5 bases at J; junction bases unmatched: 5. CDR3 bases: TGTGCCAGCAGGGCGACTAGCGGGAGTCACGAGCAGTACTTC. As protein: CASRATSGSHEQYF.

This clonotype was detected many times. The genes are TRBV12-3 or TRBV12-4 and TRBJ1-1; tentatively, D is TRBD1 (6 bases). Trimming removed 4 bases at V and 2 bases at J, with 14 bases between. This CDR3 region has 15 residues. CDR3 sequence: CASSSRGRVNTEAFF. The DNA of the CDR3 is TGTGCCAGCAGTTCCAGGGGTAGGGTCAACACTGAAGCTTTCTTT.

At least ten counts were recorded for this clonotype. The chain links TRBV20-1 to TRBJ2-7, with 10 bases matching TRBD2. This CDR3 is built from 15 residues. Germline V gives CDR1 DFQATT, CDR2 SNEGSKA (reference sequence). V dropped 4 bases and J dropped 2; count of bases not matched to a gene: 8. CDR3 sequence: CSAKATSGRAYEQYF. In DNA form, the CDR3 reads TGCAGTGCTAAAGCCACCAGCGGGAGGGCCTACGAGCAGTACTTC.

At least ten counts were recorded for this clonotype. The V and J genes are TRBV5-6 and TRBJ2-7; the D call may be TRBD1 or TRBD2 (5 bases each). Trimming shortened V by 1 base and J by 9 bases, and 11 bases separated the two germline ends. This CDR3 comprises 12 residues. Germline CDR1 and CDR2: SGHDT and YYEEEE. CDR3 DNA: TGTGCCAGCAGCTTGATCGGGGCCGTGCAGTACTTC. This sequence encodes CASSLIGAVQYF.

This clonotype was seen many times. The chain carries TRBV7-9 and TRBJ2-5; D is unresolved. Trimming stripped 1 base from V and 3 bases from J, with 9 bases between. CDR1 is SEHNR and CDR2 is FQNEAQ in the germline V gene (reference sequence). The CDR3 covers 14 residues. This CDR3 reads CASSLGQRKETQYF. CDR3 sequence (DNA): TGTGCCAGCAGCTTAGGACAAAGAAAAGAGACCCAGTACTTC.

This clonotype came up many times. This rearrangement joins TRBV7-9 to TRBJ2-3; 12 positions agree with TRBD2. This CDR3 comprises 16 residues. V was pared by 6 bases and J by 5 bases, with 9 bases of the junction left unmatched. The germline CDR1 and CDR2 sequences are SEHNR and FQNEAQ (reference sequence). The CDR3 sequence: CASRRLAGGPEDTQYF. The CDR3 bases are TGTGCCAGCAGAAGGCTAGCGGGAGGGCCGGAAGATACGCAGTATTTT.

On this clonotype itself: This could be a read error, since a much larger clone is one nucleotide away. This chain joins TRBV7-2 and TRBJ2-3; tentative D call: TRBD2 (6 bases). Germline V gives CDR1 SGHTA, CDR2 FQGNSA. The CDR3 loop spans 16 amino acids. For the CDR3, the DNA is TGTGTCAGCAGCTTAGGGCGGCGGGAAGGTTTAGATACGCAGTATTTT. It encodes CVSSLGRREGLDTQYF.

At least ten counts were recorded for this clonotype. The chain carries TRBV20-1 and TRBJ2-2; either TRBD1 or TRBD2 may supply D (5 bases each). The CDR3 extends over 14 amino acids. V was clipped by 3 bases and J by 2 bases, with 10 bases between them. Germline assignment: CDR1 DFQATT and CDR2 SNEGSKA (reference sequence). The CDR3 nucleotides read TGCAGTGCTAGGGTCGGGGCAAACACCGGGGAGCTGTTTTTT. It translates to CSARVGANTGELFF.

This clonotype has a count of ten or more. The chain recombines TRBV7-6 with TRBJ2-1, with D perhaps TRBD2 (5 bases). CDR1 SGHVS and CDR2 FNYEAQ come from the germline V gene. V lost 3 bases to trimming and J lost 9 bases, with 18 bases between them. The CDR3 is made up of 15 amino acids. The chain's CDR3 is CASSFPSSGSFEQFF. The CDR3, as DNA: TGTGCCAGCAGCTTCCCATCGAGCGGAAGTTTTGAGCAGTTCTTC.

This clonotype was picked up a small number of times. J is TRBJ2-5 and V is TRBV12-3 or TRBV12-4, with D possibly TRBD2 on 6 matching bases. CDR3 size: 13 residues. V gave up 6 bases and J gave up 6 bases, with 14 bases separating them. The CDR3 bases are TGTGCCAGCAGCCGGGGACTTAGACAGACCCAGTACTTC. Its translation is CASSRGLRQTQYF.

Many counts were recorded for this clonotype. This CDR3 reads CASSMAGSGSPYEQYF. The CDR3, as DNA: TGTGCCAGCAGCATGGCGGGTAGCGGGAGTCCTTACGAGCAGTACTTC. This chain connects TRBV5-5 to TRBJ2-7; 9 bases match TRBD2. V lost 4 bases, J lost 4 bases, and 12 bases stayed unmatched. The CDR3 loop spans 16 amino acids. Per germline, CDR1 SGHKS and CDR2 YYEKEE (reference sequence).

This clonotype was seen repeatedly, ten times or more. The chain combines TRBV6-4 with TRBJ2-1; D remains ambiguous. V lost 5 bases and J lost 2, with 13 bases in between. In germline, CDR1 is MRHNA, CDR2 SNTAGT. There are 15 residues in the CDR3. The CDR3 region has the DNA TGTGCCAGCAGTCCAGAAGGGTTAGCCTACAATGAGCAGTTCTTC. It translates to CASSPEGLAYNEQFF.

This clonotype has ten or more counts. The chain combines TRBV28 with TRBJ1-2, with D possibly TRBD1 on 5 matching bases. Trimming left V 4 bases short and J 8 bases short, with 11 bases between. From germline, CDR1 is MDHEN and CDR2 SYDVKM. This CDR3 is 12 amino acids long. The chain's CDR3 is CASSSGLFGYTF. For the CDR3, the DNA is TGTGCCAGCAGTTCGGGACTCTTCGGCTACACCTTC.

This clonotype has ten or more counts. J is TRBJ2-3 and V is TRBV25-1; no firm D call. The CDR3 is made up of 14 amino acids. Germline V gene data show CDR1 as MGHDK and CDR2 as SYGVNS. V shed 0 bases and J shed 2 bases, with 6 bases lying between them. CDR3 nucleotides: TGTGCCAGCAGTGAATATGAAGACACAGATACGCAGTATTTT. It encodes CASSEYEDTDTQYF. Drawing the rest from reference TRBV25-1 and TRBJ2-3, the complete variable domain is EADIYQTPRYLVIGTGKKITLECSQTMGHDKMYWYQQDPGMELHLIHYSYGVNSTEKGDLSSESTVSRIRTEHFPLTLESARPSHTSQYLCASSEYEDTDTQYFGPGTRLTVL.

The V gene is TRBV12-3 or TRBV12-4, the J gene TRBJ2-1, with 10 bases aligning to TRBD2. The CDR3 extends over 18 amino acids. Trimming at V came to 11 bases and at J to 1 base, leaving 17 bases not matched to a gene. The chain's CDR3 is CAFCPGLAEYLSYNEQFF. The CDR3, as DNA: TGTGCCTTCTGCCCCGGACTAGCGGAATACTTATCCTACAATGAGCAGTTCTTC.

At least ten counts were recorded for this clonotype. This sequence joins TRBV6-2 or TRBV6-3 and TRBJ1-6; D is perhaps TRBD1 (6 bases). The V end was cut by 6 bases, the J end by 8 bases, with 23 bases between. Germline-derived CDR1 and CDR2 are MNHEY and SVGEGT. The CDR3 loop spans 17 amino acids. CDR3 sequence reads: CASSSTRTALSDSPLHF. The CDR3 DNA sequence: TGTGCCAGCAGCTCCACCCGGACAGCCCTTAGCGATTCACCCCTCCACTTT.

This clonotype was counted many times. This rearrangement joins TRBV3-1 to TRBJ2-3; 12 bases agree with TRBD2. Looked up from germline, CDR1 is LGHDT and CDR2 is YNNKEL (reference sequence). The V gene end was trimmed by 4 bases and the J gene end by 8 bases; junction bases not matched to a gene: 10. The CDR3 is 16 amino acids. The CDR3 nucleotides read TGTGCCAGCAGCCCGCAGGGACTAGCGGGCCGTATTACGCAGTATTTT. Translating it yields CASSPQGLAGRITQYF.

CDR3 protein: CASSQVSGLNTEAFF. Here the CDR3 DNA reads TGCGCCAGCAGCCAAGTTTCAGGGTTGAACACTGAAGCTTTCTTT. This chain connects TRBV4-3 to TRBJ1-1; TRBD1 might be the D (5 bases). The CDR3 runs to 15 residues. V was trimmed by 1 base and J by 0 bases, leaving 9 bases between them. Germline V gene lookup returns CDR1 LGHNA and CDR2 YSLEER.

In this sample, this clonotype turned up many times. The V call is TRBV20-1, the J call TRBJ2-7, with TRBD1 identical over 9 bases. The ends lost 7 bases at V and 5 bases at J; junction bases unmatched: 18. Germline V CDR1 and CDR2: DFQATT, SNEGSKA (reference sequence). This CDR3 is built from 16 residues. CDR3 amino acids: CSVLSQAGTGQNEQYF. The CDR3 DNA reads TGCAGTGTCCTCTCCCAGGCCGGGACAGGGCAAAACGAGCAGTACTTC.

This clonotype was seen repeatedly, ten times or more. The genes are TRBV20-1 and TRBJ2-2; 7 bases align to TRBD2. Germline V gene sequence: CDR1 DFQATT, CDR2 SNEGSKA (reference sequence). The junction had 6 bases not matched to a gene; V was cut back by 1 base and J by 1 base. The CDR3 runs to 16 residues. DNA of the CDR3: TGCAGTGCTAGAGGTGGCGGGAGAGTGAACACCGGGGAGCTGTTTTTT. Protein product: CSARGGGRVNTGELFF.

This clonotype was seen ten or more times. J is TRBJ2-2 and V is TRBV5-1; D might be TRBD1 (6 bases). V was trimmed by 0 bases and J by 1 base, leaving 7 bases between them. Germline CDR1 and CDR2: SGHRS and YFSETQ. This CDR3 is built from 15 residues. In nucleotides, the CDR3 is TGCGCCAGCAGCTTGGCGGGACAGAACACCGGGGAGCTGTTTTTT. Translating gives CASSLAGQNTGELFF.

This clonotype was counted at least ten times. The chain links TRBV20-1 to TRBJ2-5; D remains unclear. CDR3 size: 14 residues. The V gene lost 2 bases and the J gene lost 3 bases, with 13 bases spanning the gap. The germline V gene encodes CDR1 DFQATT and CDR2 SNEGSKA (reference sequence). The CDR3 is CSARSVTSKETQYF. CDR3 bases: TGCAGTGCTAGATCGGTGACTTCTAAAGAGACCCAGTACTTC.

The chain is built from TRBV5-8 and TRBJ1-5; no definite D call. The CDR3 runs to 15 residues. Germline V gene sequence: CDR1 SGHTS, CDR2 YDEGEE. Between the trimmed V and J ends, which lost 0 bases and 5 bases, there was a span of 12 bases. CDR3 sequence: CASSLASTYYQPQHF. The CDR3 nucleotides are TGTGCCAGCAGCTTGGCTTCTACCTATTATCAGCCCCAGCATTTT. The whole variable domain, filled in from reference TRBV5-8 and TRBJ1-5, reads EAGVTQSPTHLIKTRGQQATLRCSPISGHTSVYWYQQALGLGLQFLLWYDEGEERNRGNFPPRFSGRQFPNYSSELNVNALELEDSALYLCASSLASTYYQPQHFGDGTRLSIL.